This T cell receptor (beta chain) was sequenced during a study of Graves' ophthalmopathy and Graves' hyperthyroidism. Study results and caveats: Prediction of ophthalmopathy progression reached about 70% sensitivity and approximately 75% specificity. A majority of expanded thyroid clonotypes exceeding 0.001 frequency were likewise present in blood.

For this clonotype: Its antigen is as yet unknown.

Amplifying from RNA transcripts, the study obtained TCR beta CDR3 regions. Second-round multiplex PCR came after first-round RT-PCR with HTBI primers. TCRdb recomputed calls from the multiplex PCR reads with MiXCR, one row per CDR3 protein. The sample consists of about 740,000 distinct CDR3 sequences, about 44% of them appearing once. Researchers turned away patients with other autoimmune diseases, uncontrolled infections, pregnancy or lactation. Per the germline V gene, CDR1 is DFQATT and CDR2 is SNEGSKA (reference sequence). V gave up 3 bases and J gave up 2 bases, with 8 bases separating them. CDR3 length: 13 residues.

The chain joins TRBV20-1 to TRBJ1-5, with D possibly being TRBD1 (5 bases). Sequenced material: peripheral blood. The receptor's source is an adult man with Graves' ophthalmopathy. CDR3 nucleotides: TGCAGTGCTAGTTTGACAGGCAATCAGCCCCAGCATTTT. Amino acid sequence: CSASLTGNQPQHF.